Listed below are T cell receptor beta chains from one sample, sequenced in a study of blood T cell repertoires in COVID-19. The protocol was immunoSEQ multiplex PCR, while the TCRdb copy is restricted to in-frame clones and leaves out a portion. The data contain 150,000 to 200,000 clones, over 80% of them singletons. The sequenced sample consisted of peripheral blood. The receptor set was obtained from a woman aged 25 to 45 with acute or convalescent COVID-19. The conserved cysteine and the conserved F or W are not part of the CDR3 here. The D gene is left open where the match is weak.

V gene	J gene	D gene	CDR3 protein
TRBV19	TRBJ2-5	-	ASSSYRDQETQY
TRBV7-2	TRBJ2-3	-	ASSPLGGRTAHTQY
TRBV3-1/TRBV3-2	TRBJ1-3	-	ASTNREKAIY
TRBV27	TRBJ2-7	TRBD1	AVGQGSSSYEQY
TRBV4-2	TRBJ1-1	-	ASSQDGWTEAF
TRBV3-1/TRBV3-2	TRBJ1-1	-	ASSQVSTEAF
TRBV12-3/TRBV12-4	TRBJ1-1	-	ASRPAVNTEAF
TRBV5-1	TRBJ1-4	-	ASSLDGTTDEKLF
TRBV27	TRBJ2-2	-	ASSSNTGELF
TRBV6-5	TRBJ2-7	-	ASRRDYEQY
TRBV4-3	TRBJ2-6	TRBD1	ASSQGDSSSGANVLT
TRBV28	TRBJ2-5	TRBD2	ASSPSIAGGPKTQY
TRBV27	TRBJ1-1	TRBD1	ASSSRGRVTEAF
TRBV9	TRBJ2-1	TRBD1	ASSRDVGTGGNEQF
TRBV4-3	TRBJ1-2	-	ASSQDPQGFNYGYT
TRBV29-1	TRBJ2-4	TRBD1	SVGVGGQNIQY
TRBV27	TRBJ2-3	TRBD2	ASSHTSGGGDTQY
TRBV9	TRBJ2-7	TRBD1	ASSVGALLSGGNYEQY
TRBV15	TRBJ2-3	TRBD1	ATSRDTGWDRGTDTQY
TRBV28	TRBJ1-2	-	ASSSPLPGIGYT
TRBV13	TRBJ1-2	TRBD1	ASSLVGTGTDGYT
TRBV29-1	TRBJ1-2	-	SVPRAGGYT
TRBV28	TRBJ2-2	TRBD1	ASGDRGFNTGELF
TRBV28	TRBJ1-6	-	ASSFEGQNSPLH
TRBV5-1	TRBJ2-7	TRBD1	ASSLVGGQGNEQY
TRBV28	TRBJ1-5	-	ASQRGYSNQPQH
TRBV28	TRBJ1-3	-	ASSLGSSGNTIY
TRBV6-2/TRBV6-3	TRBJ2-1	TRBD1	ASSSMPGQGNEQF
TRBV9	TRBJ2-1	-	ASSVGTLSYNEQF
TRBV15	TRBJ2-7	TRBD2	ATSRETSGPYEQY
TRBV28	TRBJ1-5	-	ASSLNGGRKPQH
TRBV7-2	TRBJ2-7	TRBD2	ASSLAPSSGRDEQY
TRBV7-2	TRBJ2-7	TRBD1	ASSKPGQGYEQY
TRBV15	TRBJ1-1	-	ATSRGLGGGKMNTEAF
TRBV4-3	TRBJ1-6	-	ASSQDQGSPLH
TRBV6-6	TRBJ1-3	-	ASSRRSGTTSSGNTIY
TRBV5-1	TRBJ2-3	TRBD2	ASRLTSGLTSTDTQY
TRBV7-6	TRBJ2-1	TRBD2	ASSLTSGGDLTYNEQF
TRBV24-1	TRBJ1-5	-	ATSDGGGGNQPQH
TRBV5-4	TRBJ2-7	TRBD2	ASSLSGGGTYEQY
TRBV6-5	TRBJ2-5	TRBD1	ASSYRGQGGTKTQY
TRBV7-9	TRBJ2-1	-	ASSFSGSGEQF
TRBV3-1/TRBV3-2	TRBJ1-3	-	ASSQEGSSGNTIY
TRBV19	TRBJ2-4	TRBD1	ASSRGQVAKNIQY
TRBV7-8	TRBJ2-7	-	ASSLGSRLQGGEQY
TRBV6-5	TRBJ2-5	-	ASSYLDSQY
TRBV5-1	TRBJ2-5	-	ASSPAEQETQY
TRBV11-2	TRBJ2-4	TRBD1	ASSLVSGTGVQY
TRBV19	TRBJ2-1	TRBD1	ASSFRTGQQF
TRBV4-1	TRBJ1-2	TRBD1	ASSQPGQGKGYT
TRBV25-1	TRBJ2-5	-	ASSEQRAQETQY